This T cell receptor beta chain was retrieved from a study of technical replicates of blood from a handful of donors. The germline V and J ends were trimmed by 4 bases and 6 bases, with 6 bases remaining between them. There are 11 residues in the CDR3. Germline V gives CDR1 MNHNY, CDR2 SVGAGI (reference sequence). Some clones are missing from TCRdb's copy, which holds only in-frame ones; the method was immunoSEQ multiplex PCR. The sample has 75,000 to 95,000 clones, around 92% seen once. What was sequenced was T cells isolated from PBMCs. The gene calls are TRBV6-6 and TRBJ1-2, with D perhaps TRBD1 (6 bases). The receptor was derived from a human donor in good health. The DNA for the CDR3 is TGTGCCAGCAGTTCAGGGGATGGCTACACCTTC. Protein: CASSSGDGYTF.